A single TCR beta chain is shown here with its context. The target antigen is unknown. The data were obtained in a study of long-term antiretroviral therapy in people with HIV. Whole-study findings and limits: Repertoires with HIV possessed tighter CDR3 length spans than those of controls. Post-ART samples showed increased diversity that remained below transplant donor control levels.

A v3.0 immunoSEQ assay was performed at survey level. Each sample had sequencing targeting about 40,000-50,000 T-cell genomes. Sequencing was performed with immunoSEQ multiplex PCR; in TCRdb, only in-frame clones are kept and a portion is missing. In the table there are under 40,000 clones, around four fifths of which are singletons. V dropped 3 bases and J dropped 0 bases, with 16 bases sitting between them. The germline CDR1 and CDR2 sequences are SGHRS and YFSETQ. This CDR3 spans 18 amino acids. The source material was unsorted PBMCs, sampled 0.3 years after starting antiretroviral therapy. The sequence was collected from a young man with HIV. This chain links TRBV5-1 with TRBJ1-6; perhaps TRBD1 as D (5 bases). The CDR3: CASSYLGAVSSYNSPLHF. CDR3 DNA sequence: TGCGCCAGCAGCTACCTCGGGGCCGTAAGCTCCTATAATTCACCCCTCCACTTT.